These 11 T cell receptor beta chains came from one sample sequenced in a study of cytomegalovirus exposure and HLA in healthy donors. The PCR used 60 Vbeta and 13 Jbeta primers. Measured with immunoSEQ multiplex PCR; TCRdb has only the in-frame clones, and not every one. The sample yields 150,000 to 200,000 clones, 87% seen once. The material sequenced was PBMCs. Receptor source: a boy younger than 10 in good health and CMV-seronegative.

On this clone itself: At one end, the junction sequence differs from germline, possibly due to a read error. Here the CDR3 reads CASRQAAPNTDMQYF. The CDR3 nucleotides read TGTGCCAGCAGGCAGGCCGCTCCCAACACAGATATGCAGTATTTT. This rearrangement joins TRBV7-9 to TRBJ2-3; D is unclear. There are 15 residues in the CDR3. Germline-derived CDR1 and CDR2 are SEHNR and FQNEAQ (reference sequence). Full variable domain (remainder filled in from reference TRBV7-9 and TRBJ2-3): DTGVSQNPRHKITKRGQNVTFRCDPISEHNRLYWYRQTLGQGPEFLTYFQNEAQLEKSRLLSDRFSAERPKGSFSTLEIQRTEQGDSAMYLCASRQAAPNTDMQYFGPGTRLTVL.

The CDR3 here is CASSQQGALGGYTF. DNA of the CDR3: TGTGCCAGCAGTCAACAGGGGGCCCTGGGTGGCTACACCTTC. The chain employs TRBV2 and TRBJ1-2, with 9 bases lining up with TRBD1. With 5 bases clipped from V and 7 bases from J, the junction kept 8 bases outside the gene matches. Germline values: CDR1 SNHLY, CDR2 FYNNEI. CDR3 size: 14 residues.

Turning to this clone: The sample carries other DNA sequences with the same CDR3. The rearrangement links TRBV9 to TRBJ2-3; TRBD1 agrees at 7 bases. Trimming removed 4 bases from V and 1 base from J; junction bases left unmatched: 6. The CDR3 is 15 residues long. The germline V gene has CDR1 SGDLS and CDR2 YYNGEE. CDR3 loop: CASSPRQGGTDTQYF. CDR3 nucleotides: TGTGCCAGCAGCCCTCGACAGGGCGGCACAGATACGCAGTATTTT. The whole variable domain, filled in from reference TRBV9 and TRBJ2-3, reads DSGVTQTPKHLITATGQRVTLRCSPRSGDLSVYWYQQSLDQGLQFLIQYYNGEERAKGNILERFSAQQFPDLHSELNLSSLELGDSALYFCASSPRQGGTDTQYFGPGTRLTVL.

CDR3 region: CASTPRGASGRHEQFF. The CDR3, as DNA: TGTGCCAGCACCCCTCGGGGAGCTAGCGGGAGACATGAGCAGTTCTTC. This rearrangement joins TRBV27 to TRBJ2-1; 10 nucleotides line up with TRBD2. Germline assignment: CDR1 MNHEY and CDR2 SMNVEV (reference sequence). The CDR3 extends over 16 amino acids. J lost 8 bases, V lost 7 bases, and 14 bases had no gene match.

V and J are TRBV5-6 and TRBJ1-4; 12 bases line up with TRBD1. Germline values: CDR1 SGHDT, CDR2 YYEEEE. V was pared by 4 bases and J by 8 bases, with 6 bases of the junction left unmatched. This CDR3 is built from 15 residues. CDR3 residues: CASSRGQGAGEKLFF. DNA of the CDR3: TGTGCCAGCAGCCGGGGACAGGGGGCGGGAGAAAAACTGTTTTTT.

In regard to this clone: Germline is not matched at one junction end, which may reflect a read error. This chain uses TRBV30 with TRBJ1-1; D gene unclear. There are 9 residues in the CDR3. Per the germline V gene, CDR1 is GTSNPN and CDR2 is SVGIG (reference sequence). The CDR3 DNA is TGTGCCTGGAACGAAATCCGGGTCTTT. Translating it yields CAWNEIRVF.

V usage is TRBV7-9 and J usage is TRBJ2-5; possible D gene TRBD1, 8 bases. V gave up 2 bases and J gave up 11 bases, with 15 bases separating them. Germline-derived CDR1 and CDR2 are SEHNR and FQNEAQ (reference sequence). There are 13 residues in the CDR3. CDR3 region: CASSLSQGGEQYF. CDR3 DNA sequence: TGTGCCAGCAGCTTATCACAGGGGGGGGAGCAGTACTTC.

The rearrangement uses TRBV2 and TRBJ1-5, with D unresolved. Germline V gene data show CDR1 as SNHLY and CDR2 as FYNNEI. The CDR3 is made up of 13 amino acids. The V gene lost 5 bases and the J gene lost 4 bases, with 9 bases spanning the gap. CDR3 residues: CASSRGLNQPQHF. Here the CDR3 DNA reads TGTGCCAGCAGTCGCGGCTTGAATCAGCCCCAGCATTTT. Full variable domain (rest looked up from reference TRBV2 and TRBJ1-5): EPEVTQTPSHQVTQMGQEVILRCVPISNHLYFYWYRQILGQKVEFLVSFYNNEISEKSEIFDDQFSVERPDGSNFTLKIRSTKLEDSAMYFCASSRGLNQPQHFGDGTRLSIL.

This chain connects TRBV18 to TRBJ1-5; TRBD1 matches 7 bases. This CDR3 contains 13 residues. Germline assignment: CDR1 KGHSH and CDR2 LQKENI. With 5 bases clipped from V and 5 bases from J, the junction kept 3 bases outside the gene matches. CDR3 protein: CASSSQGDQPQHF. DNA for the CDR3: TGTGCCAGCTCATCCCAGGGGGATCAGCCCCAGCATTTT.

The CDR3, as DNA: TGTGCCAGCAGTTCCTCGCGGAGGGACACTGAAGCTTTCTTT. This encodes CASSSSRRDTEAFF. This sequence joins TRBV28 and TRBJ1-1, with D unresolved. Per germline, CDR1 MDHEN and CDR2 SYDVKM. The CDR3 has 14 amino acids. V was pared by 4 bases and J by 3 bases, with 12 bases between.

This rearrangement joins TRBV9 to TRBJ1-6, with TRBD1 matching over 10 bases. Germline CDR1 and CDR2: SGDLS and YYNGEE. V was clipped by 7 bases and J by 10 bases; unmatched bases: 14. The CDR3 is 16 residues long. DNA of the CDR3: TGTGCCAGCGGACAGCCTGGACAGGGGGTGGGATCACCCCTCCACTTT. Residues: CASGQPGQGVGSPLHF.